The entry below describes one TCR beta chain. The antigen remains undetermined. Researchers ran the PCR with 60 Vbeta and 13 Jbeta primers. Using immunoSEQ multiplex PCR, the repertoire was profiled, and TCRdb retains in-frame clones only, with some absent. The profile shows 130,000 or so clones, approximately 80% of them singletons. This sample stems from a study of cytomegalovirus exposure and HLA in healthy donors. Points from the study as a whole: The likely origin of a cluster of highly shared sequence variants was a sequencing artifact. Among TCR beta chains, those listed as cytomegalovirus-associated numbered fewer than 200. Reports credit the classifier with highly specific, highly sensitive diagnosis of cytomegalovirus status. Most TCR sequences were uncommon, yet certain public TCRs appeared in many donors.

The receptor was isolated from a woman aged 60 to 75 in good health and CMV-seronegative. The sample was PBMCs.

The CDR3 reads CASTRRQWRYEQYF. For the CDR3, the DNA is TGTGCCAGCACCCGACGACAGTGGCGCTACGAGCAGTACTTC. This chain joins TRBV5-6 and TRBJ2-7; tentative D call: TRBD1 (5 bases). The V and J ends lost 6 bases and 3 bases respectively, with 16 bases between them. Germline CDR1 is SGHDT and CDR2 is YYEEEE. The CDR3 covers 14 residues.